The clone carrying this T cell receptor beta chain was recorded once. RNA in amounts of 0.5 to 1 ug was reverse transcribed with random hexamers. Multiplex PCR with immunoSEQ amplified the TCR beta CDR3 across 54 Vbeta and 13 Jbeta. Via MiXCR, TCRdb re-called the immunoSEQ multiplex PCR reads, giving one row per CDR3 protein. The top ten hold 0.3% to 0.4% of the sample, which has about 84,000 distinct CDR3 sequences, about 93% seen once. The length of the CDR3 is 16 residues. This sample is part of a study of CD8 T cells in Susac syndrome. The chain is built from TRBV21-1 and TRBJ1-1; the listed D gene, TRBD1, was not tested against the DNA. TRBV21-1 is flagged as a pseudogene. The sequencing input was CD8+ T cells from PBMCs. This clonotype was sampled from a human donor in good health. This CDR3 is CASSNRQGKSPLEAFF. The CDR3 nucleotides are TGTGCCAGCAGCAACCGACAGGGAAAGAGCCCCTTGGAAGCTTTCTTT.